Shown below are 25 T cell receptor beta chains from a single sample sequenced in a study of blood T cell repertoires in COVID-19. Measured with immunoSEQ multiplex PCR; TCRdb has only the in-frame clones, and not every one. This table holds approximately 180,000 clones, around 90% found once. Specimen: peripheral blood. The receptors here all came from a man aged 50 to 60 with acute or convalescent COVID-19.

J is TRBJ1-2 and V is TRBV30; 10 bases are shared with TRBD1. This CDR3 has 19 amino acids. J was trimmed by 3 bases and V by 0 bases; bases with no gene match: 16. The V gene's germline CDR1 is GTSNPN and CDR2 SVGIG (reference sequence). The chain's CDR3 is CAWSVYPWDRGRGDYGYTF. CDR3 DNA sequence: TGTGCCTGGAGTGTATACCCTTGGGACAGGGGCCGGGGGGACTATGGCTACACCTTC.

The genes are TRBV4-3 and TRBJ1-4; 7 bases are shared with TRBD1. This CDR3 has 16 amino acids. Trimming took 2 bases from V and 7 from J; bases not matched to a gene: 10. Germline CDR1 is LGHNA and CDR2 is YSLEER. In nucleotides, the CDR3 is TGCGCCAGCAGCCAAAGGTACAGGGGTGGCGGTGAAAAACTGTTTTTT. This translates into CASSQRYRGGGEKLFF.

The chain joins TRBV6-5 to TRBJ1-2; tentatively, D is TRBD1 (6 bases). Trimming removed 6 bases from V and 3 bases from J, with 11 bases in between. This CDR3 has 13 amino acids. Germline loops: CDR1 MNHEY, CDR2 SVGAGI. In nucleotides, the CDR3 is TGTGCCAGCAGACAGGGATCTTACTATGGCTACACCTTC. Its translation: CASRQGSYYGYTF.

The genes are TRBV7-2 and TRBJ1-2; maybe TRBD1 (5 bases). CDR3 size: 15 residues. From germline, CDR1 is SGHTA and CDR2 FQGNSA. Trimming took off 4 bases at V and 0 bases at J, with 12 bases between the two ends. CDR3 sequence reads: CASSWTRTTNYGYTF. DNA of the CDR3: TGTGCCAGCAGCTGGACAAGGACCACTAACTATGGCTACACCTTC.

This chain joins TRBV4-2 and TRBJ2-3, with 9 bases that match TRBD2. The CDR3 runs 16 residues. Germline V lookup: CDR1 LGHNA, CDR2 YNFKEQ. The V and J ends lost 1 base and 5 bases, in that order; junction bases with no gene match: 7. The CDR3 DNA is TGTGCCAGCAGCCAAGGTGTAATACTAGCGGGAGATACGCAGTATTTT. As protein: CASSQGVILAGDTQYF.

The V call is TRBV4-3, the J call TRBJ2-3; D unresolved. The CDR3 sequence is 15 residues long. V dropped 0 bases and J dropped 2 bases, with 9 bases sitting between them. Germline V gene sequence: CDR1 LGHNA, CDR2 YSLEER. The CDR3 nucleotides are TGCGCCAGCAGCCAAGACCACTTTTCCACAGATACGCAGTATTTT. Its protein is CASSQDHFSTDTQYF.

The chain has TRBV4-3 and TRBJ1-5; D gene unclear. Germline V gene sequence: CDR1 LGHNA, CDR2 YSLEER. The CDR3 consists of 15 residues. V dropped 0 bases and J dropped 4 bases, with 10 bases sitting between them. The CDR3 spells CASSQDMTRNQPQHF. CDR3 nucleotide sequence: TGCGCCAGCAGCCAAGATATGACAAGAAATCAGCCCCAGCATTTT.

The chain couples TRBV11-2 to TRBJ1-1, with D unresolved. In germline, CDR1 is SGHAT, CDR2 FQNNGV. This CDR3 region has 16 residues. Trimming took off 5 bases at V and 2 bases at J, with 18 bases between the two ends. The CDR3 is CASSHYPPEGNTEAFF. The CDR3, as DNA: TGTGCCAGCAGCCACTACCCCCCGGAGGGAAACACTGAAGCTTTCTTT. The full variable domain, its missing parts supplied by reference TRBV11-2 and TRBJ1-1, is EAGVAQSPRYKIIEKRQSVAFWCNPISGHATLYWYQQILGQGPKLLIQFQNNGVVDDSQLPKDRFSAERLKGVDSTLKIQPAKLEDSAVYLCASSHYPPEGNTEAFFGQGTRLTVV.

This sequence joins TRBV7-9 and TRBJ1-2; possibly TRBD1 for D (6 bases). V lost 10 bases, J lost 3 bases, and 18 bases lay in between. CDR1 is SEHNR and CDR2 is FQNEAQ in the germline V gene (reference sequence). The CDR3 totals 14 residues. The CDR3 region has the DNA TGTGCCACCGAAGAAGGGGGAGATCACTATGGCTACACCTTC. This sequence encodes CATEEGGDHYGYTF.

The chain combines TRBV27 with TRBJ2-5, with 10 bases matching TRBD1. V shed 5 bases, J shed 2 bases, and the junction held 5 bases outside the gene matches. Germline CDR1 reads MNHEY; CDR2 reads SMNVEV (reference sequence). The CDR3 length is 15 residues. CDR3 amino acids: CASSPGTGVQETQYF. The DNA of the CDR3 is TGTGCCAGCAGTCCCGGGACAGGGGTACAAGAGACCCAGTACTTC.

The gene calls are TRBV19 and TRBJ2-1; 9 positions agree with TRBD1. Losses at the gene ends were 7 bases for V and 7 bases for J; bases not matched to a gene: 14. Germline V gene sequence: CDR1 LNHDA, CDR2 SQIVND (reference sequence). The CDR3 is 16 amino acids. CDR3 amino acids: CASTAGTGKGSNEQFF. The CDR3, as DNA: TGTGCCAGTACCGCCGGGACAGGGAAGGGGTCGAATGAGCAGTTCTTC.

This chain joins TRBV2 and TRBJ1-3; D unclear. V gave up 2 bases and J gave up 3 bases, with 14 bases separating them. The germline V gene encodes CDR1 SNHLY and CDR2 FYNNEI. This CDR3 spans 16 amino acids. The CDR3 loop reads CASSEFEDSVGNTIYF. The CDR3 coding sequence is TGTGCCAGCAGTGAATTTGAGGATTCGGTTGGAAACACCATATATTTT.

The rearrangement links TRBV6-5 to TRBJ2-2; the match to TRBD1 covers 9 bases. V gave up 6 bases and J gave up 4 bases; unmatched junction bases: 6. CDR3 length: 15 residues. Germline CDR1 is MNHEY and CDR2 is SVGAGI. In DNA form, the CDR3 reads TGTGCCAGCAGCCACGACAGGGGGGGCACCGGGGAGCTGTTTTTT. This sequence encodes CASSHDRGGTGELFF.

This chain joins TRBV7-8 and TRBJ2-7, with 10 bases aligning to TRBD1. With 5 bases clipped from V and 4 bases from J, the junction kept 8 bases outside the gene matches. CDR1 and CDR2 (germline): SGHVS, FQNEAQ. The CDR3 has 15 residues. The chain's CDR3 is CASSPKTGGGYEQYV. CDR3 DNA: TGTGCCAGCAGCCCTAAGACAGGGGGCGGTTACGAGCAGTACGTC.

The chain joins TRBV7-3 to TRBJ1-1; 10 nucleotides match TRBD1. V gave up 5 bases and J gave up 6 bases; unmatched junction bases: 6. Germline V gene data show CDR1 as SGHTA and CDR2 as FQGTGA. This CDR3 region has 14 residues. CDR3: CASSRGQGQAEAFF. CDR3 coding DNA: TGTGCCAGCAGCAGGGGACAGGGGCAGGCTGAAGCTTTCTTT.

This clone has a single count. This chain links TRBV6-2 or TRBV6-3 with TRBJ1-1; D gene ambiguous. Between the trimmed V and J ends, which lost 2 bases and 1 base, there was a span of 5 bases. CDR1 is MNHEY and CDR2 is SVGEGT in the germline V gene. The CDR3 spans 13 residues. The CDR3 spells CASSYEQNTEAFF. The CDR3, as DNA: TGTGCCAGCAGTTACGAGCAGAACACTGAAGCTTTCTTT.

The chain is built from TRBV2 and TRBJ2-7; tentatively, D is TRBD2 (6 bases). CDR1 and CDR2 (germline): SNHLY, FYNNEI. CDR3 length equals 12 residues. Trimming cost V 4 bases and J 4 bases, with 8 bases left between them. CDR3 coding DNA: TGTGCCAGCAGTGCGGCGGGGTACGAGCAGTACTTC. Translation gives CASSAAGYEQYF.

The rearrangement joins TRBV9 to TRBJ2-2; D is perhaps TRBD2 (5 bases). CDR3 length: 17 amino acids. V lost 0 bases to trimming and J lost 1 base, with 13 bases between them. Looked up from germline, CDR1 is SGDLS and CDR2 is YYNGEE. This CDR3 is CASSVVGVLRNTGELFF. The CDR3 nucleotides are TGTGCCAGCAGCGTAGTCGGGGTTTTGAGGAACACCGGGGAGCTGTTTTTT.

Comments on this clone: A read error may produce the germline difference seen at one junction end. Other DNA sequences in this specimen translate into the identical CDR3. V usage is TRBV19 and J usage is TRBJ1-1, with D unclear. This CDR3 is 13 amino acids long. CDR1 LNHDA and CDR2 SQIVND come from the germline V gene (reference sequence). CDR3 DNA: TGTGCCAGTAGTACTTGGAGACGGACTGAGGCTTTCTTT. This encodes CASSTWRRTEAFF. Combining the CDR3 with reference TRBV19 and TRBJ1-1 gives the whole variable domain DGGITQSPKYLFRKEGQNVTLSCEQNLNHDAMYWYRQDPGQGLRLIYYSQIVNDFQKGDIAEGYSVSREKKESFPLTVTSAQKNPTAFYLCASSTWRRTEAFFGQGTRLTVV.

The CDR3 DNA is TGTGCCAGCAGTGAAGGGAGTTACGAGCAGTACTTC. Its translation: CASSEGSYEQYF. V and J are TRBV28 and TRBJ2-7, with TRBD2 as a possible D gene (5 bases). Germline V CDR1 and CDR2: MDHEN, SYDVKM. The CDR3 length is 12 residues. V gave up 5 bases and J gave up 4 bases, with 9 bases separating them.

The chain uses TRBV5-1 and TRBJ2-3; no firm D call. This CDR3 region has 15 residues. The germline V gene has CDR1 SGHRS and CDR2 YFSETQ. V was shortened by 4 bases and J by 3 bases, with 15 bases between the two germline ends. The CDR3, as DNA: TGCGCCAGCAGCCACGCCAAGCTGGAGACAGATACGCAGTATTTT. Residues: CASSHAKLETDTQYF.

The genes are TRBV6-2 or TRBV6-3 and TRBJ1-5; D might be TRBD1 (6 bases). Germline V gene data show CDR1 as MNHEY and CDR2 as SVGEGT. Trimming took 0 bases from V and 3 from J, leaving 9 bases between them. The CDR3 extends over 15 amino acids. The CDR3, as DNA: TGTGCCAGCAGTTACTCGAGGACAGTCAATCAGCCCCAGCATTTT. Protein: CASSYSRTVNQPQHF.

The chain couples TRBV28 to TRBJ2-5, with 9 bases identical to TRBD2. V lost 2 bases, J lost 2 bases, and 6 bases stayed unmatched. CDR1 is MDHEN, CDR2 SYDVKM, per germline. The CDR3 length is 16 residues. The CDR3 DNA is TGTGCCAGCAGTTTACCAAGCGGGAGGATACAAGAGACCCAGTACTTC. It is translated as CASSLPSGRIQETQYF.

This chain connects TRBV7-9 to TRBJ2-7, with 14 bases fitting TRBD2. After removal of 5 bases from V and 2 bases from J, the junction contained 5 bases not matched to a gene. Germline V gene lookup returns CDR1 SEHNR and CDR2 FQNEAQ (reference sequence). The CDR3 contains 16 residues. This chain's CDR3 is CASSRGLAGEAYEQYF. CDR3 sequence (DNA): TGTGCCAGCAGCCGGGGACTAGCGGGAGAGGCCTACGAGCAGTACTTC.

This clone was seen just once. V usage is TRBV12-5 and J usage is TRBJ2-1; 7 bases align to TRBD2. J was trimmed by 7 bases and V by 0 bases; bases with no gene match: 9. This CDR3 spans 16 amino acids. Per the germline V gene, CDR1 is LGHNT and CDR2 is FRNRAP. CDR3 nucleotide sequence: TGTGCTAGTGGTTTGGTAGGCGAGGGGAGGGTGAATGAGCAGTTCTTC. Amino acids: CASGLVGEGRVNEQFF.